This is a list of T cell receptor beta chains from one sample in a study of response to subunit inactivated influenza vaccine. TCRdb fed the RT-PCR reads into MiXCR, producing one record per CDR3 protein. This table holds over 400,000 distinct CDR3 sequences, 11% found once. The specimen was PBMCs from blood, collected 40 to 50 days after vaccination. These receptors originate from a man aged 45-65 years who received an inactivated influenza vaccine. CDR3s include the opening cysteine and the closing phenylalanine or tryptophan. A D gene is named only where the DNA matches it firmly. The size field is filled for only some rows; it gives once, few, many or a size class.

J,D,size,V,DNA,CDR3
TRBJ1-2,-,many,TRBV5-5,TGTGCCAGCAGCCCACCAGACAGAAATGGCTACACCTTC,CASSPPDRNGYTF
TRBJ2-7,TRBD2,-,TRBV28,TGTGCCAGCAGTTTAGGAAGCGGGAGATACTACGAGCAGTACTTC,CASSLGSGRYYEQYF
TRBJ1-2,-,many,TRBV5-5,TGTGCCAGCAGCTTGAGGGCTGACTATGGCTACACCTTC,CASSLRADYGYTF
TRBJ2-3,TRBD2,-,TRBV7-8,TGTGCCAGCAGCCAACGGGACTATATGAGCACAGATACGCAGTATTTT,CASSQRDYMSTDTQYF
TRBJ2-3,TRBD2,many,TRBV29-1,TGCAGCGCCAAAATGACTAGCGGGAGTTCAGATACGCAGTATTTT,CSAKMTSGSSDTQYF
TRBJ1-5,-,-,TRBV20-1,TGCAGTGCTAGACTCCAGGGGAGGCAGCCCCAGCATTTT,CSARLQGRQPQHF
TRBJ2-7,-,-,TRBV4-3,TGCGCCAGCAGCCAAGGAGGGACGAGGCAGTACTTC,CASSQGGTRQYF
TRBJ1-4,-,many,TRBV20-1,TGCAGTGCTAGTGGAGGGGTTAACGAAAAACTGTTTTTT,CSASGGVNEKLFF
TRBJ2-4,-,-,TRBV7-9,TGTGCCAGCAGCTCCGCGGGGAACGAGTACTTC,CASSSAGNEYF
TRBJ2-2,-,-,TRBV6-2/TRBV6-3,TGTGCCAGCAGCGCGGGACTCAACACCGGGGAGCTGTTTTTT,CASSAGLNTGELFF
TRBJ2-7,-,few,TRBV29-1,TGCAGCGGTACAGGGTCCCAGTACGAGCAGTACTTC,CSGTGSQYEQYF
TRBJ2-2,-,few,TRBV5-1,TGCGCCAGCAGCTTGGTGTCACAGGTCGCGAACACCGGGGAGCTGTTTTTT,CASSLVSQVANTGELFF
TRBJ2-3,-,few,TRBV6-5,TGTGCCAGCAGTCCCGTGGGGGATACGCAGTATTTT,CASSPVGDTQYF
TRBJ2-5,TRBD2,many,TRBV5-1,TGCGCCAGCAGCTTGGATGGTAGCGGGAGATACCAGTACTTC,CASSLDGSGRYQYF
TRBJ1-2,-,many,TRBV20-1,TGCAGTGCTAGCGGTTCGATGGGGGGCTATGGCTACACCTTC,CSASGSMGGYGYTF
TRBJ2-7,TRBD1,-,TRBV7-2,TGTGCCAGCAGCTTTTCCCTGGCAGGGGGTCCCTACGAGCAGTACTTC,CASSFSLAGGPYEQYF
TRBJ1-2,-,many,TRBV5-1,TGCGCCAGCAGCTTGGGCTCCTCTAACTATGGCTACACCTTC,CASSLGSSNYGYTF
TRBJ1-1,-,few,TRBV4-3,TGCGCCAGCAGCCAAATGTCAGGGTACACTGAAGCTTTCTTT,CASSQMSGYTEAFF
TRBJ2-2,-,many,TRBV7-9,TGTGCCAGCAGCTTAAGCATCACCGGGGAGCTGTTTTTT,CASSLSITGELFF
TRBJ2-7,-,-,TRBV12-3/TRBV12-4,TGTGCCAGCAGTTTAGGGGGGGACCTGGGAGAGCAGTACTTC,CASSLGGDLGEQYF
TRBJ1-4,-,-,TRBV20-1,TGCAGTGCTAGAGGTGGGACACAGATTGGAAAACTGTTTTTT,CSARGGTQIGKLFF
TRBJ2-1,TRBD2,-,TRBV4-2,TGTGCCAGCAGCCAAGTCCGGAGTAGCGGGGGGTACAATGAGCAGTTCTTC,CASSQVRSSGGYNEQFF
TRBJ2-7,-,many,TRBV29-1,TGCAGCGTGGAATTAACAGGGACCTACGAGCAGTACTTC,CSVELTGTYEQYF
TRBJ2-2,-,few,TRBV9,TGTGCCAGCAGCGCCGCGCTGGGTGGCGGGGAGCTGTTTTTT,CASSAALGGGELFF
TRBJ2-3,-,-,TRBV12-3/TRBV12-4,TGTGCCAGCACCCTGGGGGGCCATCCATCAGATACGCAGTATTTT,CASTLGGHPSDTQYF
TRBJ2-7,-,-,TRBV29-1,TGCAGCGTTGACGGGATCGATCAACGGGGACCTTACGAGCAGTACTTC,CSVDGIDQRGPYEQYF
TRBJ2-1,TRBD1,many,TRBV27,TGTGCCAGCGTCGGGACAGGGTCCTTGAATGAGCAGTTCTTC,CASVGTGSLNEQFF
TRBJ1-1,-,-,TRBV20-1,TGCAGTGCTAGATCCCGCGGGGGTGGAATGAACACTGAAGCTTTCTTT,CSARSRGGGMNTEAFF
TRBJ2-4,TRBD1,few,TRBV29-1,TGCAGCGTTGTGGGGACAGGGTTGTTTAACATTCAGTACTTC,CSVVGTGLFNIQYF
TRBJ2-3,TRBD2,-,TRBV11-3,TGTGCCAGCAGCTTCGCTAGCGGAGGGAGCACAGATACGCAGTATTTT,CASSFASGGSTDTQYF
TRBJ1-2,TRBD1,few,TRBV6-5,TGTGCCAGCAGTTACTATGGGACAGGGGTAGGGTATGGCTACACCTTC,CASSYYGTGVGYGYTF
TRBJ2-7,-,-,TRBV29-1,TGCAGCGTTGAAGGGGGCAATACCTACGAGCAGTACTTC,CSVEGGNTYEQYF
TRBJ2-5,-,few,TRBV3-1,TGTGCCAGCGATGACAGAGGGGAGACCCAGTACTTC,CASDDRGETQYF
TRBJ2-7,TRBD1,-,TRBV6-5,TGTGCCAGCAGTTCCACGGGACAGGGGGCAATCGAGCAGTACTTC,CASSSTGQGAIEQYF
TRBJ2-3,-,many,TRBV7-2,TGTGCCAGCAGCCCAATGGATACGCAGTATTTT,CASSPMDTQYF
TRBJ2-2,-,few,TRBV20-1,TGCAGTGCTAAGACTAGTGTGACCGGGGAGCTGTTTTTT,CSAKTSVTGELFF
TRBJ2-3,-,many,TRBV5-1,TGCGCCAGCAGCTTGGGACAGCTTCACACAGATACGCAGTATTTT,CASSLGQLHTDTQYF
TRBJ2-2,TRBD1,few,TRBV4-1,TGCGCCAGCAGCCAAGGGATAGGGAGGACAGGGGCGACCGGGGAGCTGTTTTTT,CASSQGIGRTGATGELFF
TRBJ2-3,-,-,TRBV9,TGTGCCAGCAGCGTTGGCGTAGACACAGATACGCAGTATTTT,CASSVGVDTDTQYF
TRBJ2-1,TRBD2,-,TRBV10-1,TGCGCCAGCAGTGACCCAAGCGGGGGGGCCCACAATGAGCAGTTCTTC,CASSDPSGGAHNEQFF
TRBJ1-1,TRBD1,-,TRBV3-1,TGTGCCAGCAGCCAGCCCGGGACAGCGGCTCAAGCTTTCTTT,CASSQPGTAAQAFF
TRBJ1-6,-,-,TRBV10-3,TGTGCCATTAATTCCCTGGTGGATTCACCCCTCCACTTT,CAINSLVDSPLHF
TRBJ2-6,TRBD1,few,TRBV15,TGTGCCACCAGCAGGAAGACAGGGACCTCTGGGGCCAACGTCCTGACTTTC,CATSRKTGTSGANVLTF
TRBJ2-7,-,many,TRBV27,TGTGCCAGCAGCCCCGGGACAACTAGCTACGAGCAGTACTTC,CASSPGTTSYEQYF
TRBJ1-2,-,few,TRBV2,TGTGCCAGCAGGGAGGTTGGCTACACCTTC,CASREVGYTF
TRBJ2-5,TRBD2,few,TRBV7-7,TGTGCCAGCAGCCCCGTTCTAGCGGGAGAGACCCAGTACTTC,CASSPVLAGETQYF
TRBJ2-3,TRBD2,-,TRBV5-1,TGCGCCAGCGGTGCGGGGGGTTCGACAGATACGCAGTATTTT,CASGAGGSTDTQYF
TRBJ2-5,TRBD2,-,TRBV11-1,TGTGCCAGCAGCCTCCCTAGGAATCGGGGGACTAGCAGCCAAGAGACCCAGTACTTC,CASSLPRNRGTSSQETQYF
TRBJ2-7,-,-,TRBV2,TGTGCCAGCGTCGGATTGACATCCTTAATTGGGAACGAGCAGTACTTC,CASVGLTSLIGNEQYF
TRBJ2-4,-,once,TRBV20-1,TGCAGTGCTAATCCAGTCTTGCTCGCCAAAAACATTCAGTACTTC,CSANPVLLAKNIQYF
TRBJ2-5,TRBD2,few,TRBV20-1,TGCAGTGCTTTTCCGGGACTAGCGGGAGTGCGTGAGACCCAGTACTTC,CSAFPGLAGVRETQYF
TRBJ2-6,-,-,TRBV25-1,TGTGCCAGCAGTGAAGGGGGGGGGGCCAACGTCCTGACTTTC,CASSEGGGANVLTF
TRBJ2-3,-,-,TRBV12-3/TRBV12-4,TGTGCCAGCAGTTCCGCGCTTTTTGCAGATACGCAGTATTTT,CASSSALFADTQYF
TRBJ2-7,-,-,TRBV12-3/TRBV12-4,TGTGCCAGCAGTTTGGGGGGCGGCGGGGTACTTAACGAGCAGTACTTC,CASSLGGGGVLNEQYF
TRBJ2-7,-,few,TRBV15,TGTGCCACCAGCGGGATCAGTGTTCGGTACGAGCAGTACTTC,CATSGISVRYEQYF
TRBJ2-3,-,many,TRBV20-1,TGCAGTGCTAGAACCCCTTCCAGGGGCGCGACAGATACGCAGTATTTT,CSARTPSRGATDTQYF
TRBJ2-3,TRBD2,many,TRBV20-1,TGCAGTGCTAGAGGACTAGCGGGTGTAGATACGCAGTATTTT,CSARGLAGVDTQYF
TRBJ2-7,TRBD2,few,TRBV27,TGTGCCAGCAGTGTCCTAGCGGGAGGAGGCTACGAGCAGTACTTC,CASSVLAGGGYEQYF
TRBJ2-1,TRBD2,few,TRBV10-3,TGTGCCATCAGTGAGGGGACTAGCGGGAGTGAATACAATGAGCAGTTCTTC,CAISEGTSGSEYNEQFF